This TCR beta chain derives from a study of T-cell memory formation after mild COVID-19. At the level of the study: Clustering of TCRs was largely donor specific.

Study-wide findings and caveats: What remained unconfirmed was the SARS-CoV-2 specificity of second-wave clones peaking on day 37. Day 15 to 85 contracting clones showed balanced CD4/CD8; day 15 to 37 expanders favored CD4+. The main location of contracting CD4+ clones was CM and EM, and that of contracting CD8+ clones was EMRA.

This clonotype was seen at least ten times. Its antigen is undetermined. TCRdb re-called the 5' RACE reads through MiXCR, storing one row per CDR3 protein. Among approximately 180,000 distinct CDR3 sequences listed, more than 15% were seen once. Germline lookup yields CDR1 SGHKS and CDR2 YYEKEE (reference sequence). The germline V and J ends were trimmed by 3 bases and 11 bases, with 21 bases remaining between them. The CDR3 loop spans 15 amino acids. The chain links TRBV5-5 to TRBJ2-1, with D perhaps matching TRBD1 (6 bases). The sequencing sample was made of PBMCs or a T cell subset sorted from them (not recorded which). The receptor was derived from an adult woman who had mild COVID-19 (a few samples of this study predate the infection). Cell type and time point are not known. The CDR3 loop reads CASSSGGLGRVKQFF. The CDR3 region has the DNA TGTGCCAGCAGCTCTGGGGGCCTTGGTCGAGTGAAGCAGTTCTTC.